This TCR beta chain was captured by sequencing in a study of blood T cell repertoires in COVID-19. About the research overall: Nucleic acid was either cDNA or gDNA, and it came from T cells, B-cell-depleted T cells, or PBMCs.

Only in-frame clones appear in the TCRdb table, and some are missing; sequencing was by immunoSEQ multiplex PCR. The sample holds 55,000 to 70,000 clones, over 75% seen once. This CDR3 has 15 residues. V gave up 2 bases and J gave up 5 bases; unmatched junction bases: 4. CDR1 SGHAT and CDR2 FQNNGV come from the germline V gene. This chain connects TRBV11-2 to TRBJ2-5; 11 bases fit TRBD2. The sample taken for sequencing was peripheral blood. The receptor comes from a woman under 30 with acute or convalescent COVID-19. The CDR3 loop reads CASSLSSGGVETQYF. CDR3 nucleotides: TGTGCCAGCAGCTTAAGTAGCGGGGGGGTTGAGACCCAGTACTTC.